This T cell receptor beta chain was profiled in a study of cytomegalovirus exposure and HLA in healthy donors. Notes on this clone: Its antigen remains unknown.

The CDR3 runs to 13 residues. The V segment lost 5 bases and the J segment 0 bases; nucleotides outside the gene matches: 1. The germline gives CDR1 GTSNPN, CDR2 SVGIG (reference sequence). Whole-study findings and limits: Overall, roughly 170 TCR beta chains were annotated as cytomegalovirus-associated. First-cohort TCR clusters were later found to tend to co-occur in the 90 to 150 validation repertoires. Some public TCRs appeared in many individuals, while most sequences were rare.

The method was immunoSEQ multiplex PCR; TCRdb's version includes in-frame clones alone and lacks a portion of them. The table shows 300,000 to 400,000 clones, with about nine tenths occurring only once. Material: PBMCs. V is TRBV30 and J is TRBJ1-3, with TRBD1 identical over 7 bases. This clonotype was obtained from a woman younger than 30 in good health and CMV-seronegative. CDR3 sequence reads: CAWGTDSGNTIYF. The CDR3 DNA sequence: TGTGCCTGGGGGACAGACTCTGGAAACACCATATATTTT.